This paragraph covers one TCR beta chain sequence. The antigen is unknown. This sample is drawn from a study of long-term antiretroviral therapy in people with HIV. Study-wide points: HIV repertoire CDR3 lengths ranged less widely than those of controls. ART adherence, viral resistance and therapy changes went unrecorded.

Assay version v3.0 of immunoSEQ was used, and it was run at survey level. TCRdb's copy holds only in-frame clones and misses some; the assay was immunoSEQ multiplex PCR. The repertoire consists of about 25,000 clones, with more than 75% occurring once and the leading ten covering 4.5% to 5.5%. Every HIV-positive participant received treatment in the United States. Sample: unsorted PBMCs, taken 0.5 years after starting antiretroviral therapy. The receptor was derived from a woman in her thirties or forties with HIV.

CDR3 DNA sequence: TGCGCCAGCAGTCAATCTTGGGGGCCCGTGGCTAATCAGCCCCAGCATTTT. It yields the protein CASSQSWGPVANQPQHF. This chain links TRBV23-1 with TRBJ1-5, with TRBD1 as a possible D gene (6 bases). TRBV23-1 falls under the ORF class, with uncertain function. Trimming took 0 bases from V and 4 from J, leaving 16 bases between them. This CDR3 comprises 17 residues.